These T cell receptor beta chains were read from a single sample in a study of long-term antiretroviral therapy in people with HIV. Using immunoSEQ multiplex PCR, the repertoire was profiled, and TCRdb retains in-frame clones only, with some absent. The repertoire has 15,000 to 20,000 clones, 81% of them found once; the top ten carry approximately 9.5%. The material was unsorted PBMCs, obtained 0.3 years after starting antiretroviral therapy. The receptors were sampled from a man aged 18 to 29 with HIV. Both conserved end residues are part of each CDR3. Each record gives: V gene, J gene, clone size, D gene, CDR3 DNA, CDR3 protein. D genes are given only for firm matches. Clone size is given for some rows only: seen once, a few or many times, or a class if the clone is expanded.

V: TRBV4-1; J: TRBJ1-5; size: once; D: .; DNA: TGCGCCAGCAGCCCAGGACGGAATAATCAGCCCCAGCATTTT; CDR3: CASSPGRNNQPQHF
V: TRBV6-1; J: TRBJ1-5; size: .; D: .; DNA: TGTGCCAGCAGTGAAAAGGGTTACAATCAGCCCCAGCATTTT; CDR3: CASSEKGYNQPQHF
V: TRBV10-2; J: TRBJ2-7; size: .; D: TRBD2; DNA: TGCGCCAGCAGTCAACCCCTAGCGGGGGGGCTCAACGAGCAGTACTTC; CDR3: CASSQPLAGGLNEQYF
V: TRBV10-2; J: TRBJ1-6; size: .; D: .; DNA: TGCGCCAGCAGTGAGGGCTATAATTCACCCCTCCACTTT; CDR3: CASSEGYNSPLHF
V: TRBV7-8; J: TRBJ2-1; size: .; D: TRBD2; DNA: TGTGCCAGCGAATCAGCAACTAGCGGGGAGGGAGAGCAGTTCTTC; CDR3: CASESATSGEGEQFF
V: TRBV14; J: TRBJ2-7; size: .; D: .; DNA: TGTGCCAGCAGCCGCCAAGGGGGAGGGTACGAGCAGTACTTC; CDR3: CASSRQGGGYEQYF
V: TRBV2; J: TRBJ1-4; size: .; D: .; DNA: TGTGCCAGCAGTGAAGATGATTTCCAACGGTTTTTT; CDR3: CASSEDDFQRFF
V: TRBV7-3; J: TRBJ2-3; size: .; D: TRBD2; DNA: TGTGCCAGCAGTAGACTAGCGGGGTACACAGATACGCAGTATTTT; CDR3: CASSRLAGYTDTQYF
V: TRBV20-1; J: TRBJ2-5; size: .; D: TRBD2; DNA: TGCAGTGCACGGGGGGGCGAGACCCAGTACTTC; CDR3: CSARGGETQYF
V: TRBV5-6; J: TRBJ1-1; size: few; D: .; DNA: TGTGCCAGCACCCCTCGACAGCCGATGAACACTGAAGCTTTCTTT; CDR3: CASTPRQPMNTEAFF
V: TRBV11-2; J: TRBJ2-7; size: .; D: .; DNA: TGTGCCAGCAGCTTAGGAGGGGGACGGGGCTACGAGCAGTACTTC; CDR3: CASSLGGGRGYEQYF
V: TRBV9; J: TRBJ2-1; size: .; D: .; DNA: TGTGCCAGCAGCGCAGGGGGGGATGAGCAGTTCTTC; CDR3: CASSAGGDEQFF
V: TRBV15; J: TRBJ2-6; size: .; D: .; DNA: TGTGCCACCAGCAGTGGACCAGCTGGGGCCAACGTCCTGACTTTC; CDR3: CATSSGPAGANVLTF
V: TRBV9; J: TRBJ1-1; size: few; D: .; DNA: TGTGCCAGCAGCGTAGGTGGATCTAACACTGAAGCTTTCTTT; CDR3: CASSVGGSNTEAFF
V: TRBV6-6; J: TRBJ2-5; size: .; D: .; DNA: TGTGCCACCATGGCTCCCACCGGGGAAGAGACCCAGTACTTC; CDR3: CATMAPTGEETQYF
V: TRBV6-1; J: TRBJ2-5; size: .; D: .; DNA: TGTGCCAGCAGTGACCACTCCGTGGTACGAGGCGGGATTTTTCGGGAGACCCAGTACTTC; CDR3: CASSDHSVVRGGIFRETQYF
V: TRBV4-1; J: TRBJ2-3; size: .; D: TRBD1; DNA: TGCGCCAGCAGGGGTACAGGACAGGGTAGCACAGATACGCAGTATTTT; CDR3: CASRGTGQGSTDTQYF
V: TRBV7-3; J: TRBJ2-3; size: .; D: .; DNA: TGTGCCAGCAGCGTTCAGGGTGCAGATACGCAGTATTTT; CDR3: CASSVQGADTQYF
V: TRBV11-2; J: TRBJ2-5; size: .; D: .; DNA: TGTGCCAGCAGCTTTGGGGTCGGCAGACAAGAGACCCAGTACTTC; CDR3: CASSFGVGRQETQYF
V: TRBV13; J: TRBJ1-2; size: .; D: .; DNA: TGTGCCAGCAGCTTAGGGCAGGACAATTCTGGCTACACCTTC; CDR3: CASSLGQDNSGYTF
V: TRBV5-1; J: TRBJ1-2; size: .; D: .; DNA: TGCGCCAGCAGCACACCGACAAGAAACTATGGCTACACCTTC; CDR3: CASSTPTRNYGYTF
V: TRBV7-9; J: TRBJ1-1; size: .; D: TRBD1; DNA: TGTGCCAGCAGCTTATCGACAGGGTTGAACACTGAAGCTTTCTTT; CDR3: CASSLSTGLNTEAFF
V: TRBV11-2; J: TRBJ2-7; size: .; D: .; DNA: TGTGCCAGCAGCTTAGATGATTCCTACGAGCAGTACTTC; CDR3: CASSLDDSYEQYF
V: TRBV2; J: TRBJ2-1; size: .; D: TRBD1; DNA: TGTGCCAGCAGTGAACAGGGACAGGCTATGAACAATGAGCAGTTCTTC; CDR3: CASSEQGQAMNNEQFF
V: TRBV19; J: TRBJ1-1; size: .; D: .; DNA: TGTGCCAGTAGAAAGTTCTTGAACACTGAAGCTTTCTTT; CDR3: CASRKFLNTEAFF
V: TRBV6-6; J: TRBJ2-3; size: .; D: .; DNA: TGTGCCAGCAGTTACTCCAGGATCCAAGCAGATACGCAGTATTTT; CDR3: CASSYSRIQADTQYF
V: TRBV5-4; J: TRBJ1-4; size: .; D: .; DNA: TGTGCCAGCAGCTTACGGACCGGGCCTAATGAAAAACTGTTTTTT; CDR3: CASSLRTGPNEKLFF
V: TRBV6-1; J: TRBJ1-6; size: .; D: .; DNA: TGTGCCAGCAGTGAAGAAGGGGGGGGTGGTTCACCCCTCCACTTT; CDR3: CASSEEGGGGSPLHF
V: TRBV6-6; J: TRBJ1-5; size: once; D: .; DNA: TGTGCCAGCAATGGACTGAACAATCAGCCCCAGCATTTT; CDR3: CASNGLNNQPQHF
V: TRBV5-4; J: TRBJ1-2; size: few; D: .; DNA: TGTGCCAGCAAAAGGGCAGGGGCTACGTATGGCTACACCTTC; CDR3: CASKRAGATYGYTF
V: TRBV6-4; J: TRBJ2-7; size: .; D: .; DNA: TGTGCCTCTATGGAAGTCCACGGCTGGGGCGAGCAGTACTTC; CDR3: CASMEVHGWGEQYF
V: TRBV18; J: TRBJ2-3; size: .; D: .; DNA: TGTGCCAGCTCACCCTTGCCTAGCACAGATACGCAGTATTTT; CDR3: CASSPLPSTDTQYF
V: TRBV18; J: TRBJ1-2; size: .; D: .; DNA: TGTGCCAGCTCACCAACTTTTGCTAACTATGGCTACACCTTC; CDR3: CASSPTFANYGYTF
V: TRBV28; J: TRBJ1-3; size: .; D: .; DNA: TGTGCCAGCAAAGTTCGCATTGGAAACACCATATATTTT; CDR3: CASKVRIGNTIYF
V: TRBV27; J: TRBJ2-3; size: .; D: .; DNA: TGTGCCAGCCACCCCGGAGGAACAGATACGCAGTATTTT; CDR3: CASHPGGTDTQYF
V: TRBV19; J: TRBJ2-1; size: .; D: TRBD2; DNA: TGTGCCAGTAGTATAAATCTAGCGGGGTACTACAATGAGCAGTTCTTC; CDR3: CASSINLAGYYNEQFF
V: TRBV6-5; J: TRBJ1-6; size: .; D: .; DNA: TGTGCCAGCGGAGGTTCACCCCTCCACTTT; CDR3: CASGGSPLHF
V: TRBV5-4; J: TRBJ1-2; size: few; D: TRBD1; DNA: TGTGCCAGCAGCTCCGGACAGGGTGGCTACACCTTC; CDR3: CASSSGQGGYTF
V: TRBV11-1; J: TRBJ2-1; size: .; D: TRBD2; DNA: TGTGCCAGCAGCTTGGCCAAAGCCGGGGGGGCCGAAAATGAGCAGTTCTTC; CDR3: CASSLAKAGGAENEQFF
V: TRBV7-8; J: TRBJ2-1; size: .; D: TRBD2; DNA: TGTGCCAGCAGCCCGGAGCGGGGGCTAGGCAATGAGCAGTTCTTC; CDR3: CASSPERGLGNEQFF
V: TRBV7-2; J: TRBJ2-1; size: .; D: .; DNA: TGTGCCAGCAGCTTAGTTTCACTGGGGCAGTTCTTC; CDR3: CASSLVSLGQFF
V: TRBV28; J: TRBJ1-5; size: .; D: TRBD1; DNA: TGTGCCATCCTTGATCAGGGGGCCTGGGGAAATCAGCCCCAGCATTTT; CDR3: CAILDQGAWGNQPQHF
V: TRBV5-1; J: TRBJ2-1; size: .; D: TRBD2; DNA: TGCGCCAGCAGCTTGCGGGGGGGCCAGGGGGAGCAGTTCTTC; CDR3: CASSLRGGQGEQFF
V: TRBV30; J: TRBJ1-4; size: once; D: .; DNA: TGTGCCTGGAGTGTCTCATACGGGGGGCCGGATGAAAAACTGTTTTTT; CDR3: CAWSVSYGGPDEKLFF
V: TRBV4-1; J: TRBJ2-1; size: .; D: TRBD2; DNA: TGCGCCAGCAGCCAAGATACGGCGGGGGGACCCGTAGATGAGCAGTTCTTC; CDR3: CASSQDTAGGPVDEQFF
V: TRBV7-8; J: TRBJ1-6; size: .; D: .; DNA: TGTGCCAGCAGCTTAGGGGGCTGGGGGACGATGAATTCACCCCTCCACTTT; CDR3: CASSLGGWGTMNSPLHF
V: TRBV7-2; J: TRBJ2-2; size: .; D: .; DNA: TGTGCCAGCAGACTAACCGACTGGTACAACACCGGGGAGCTGTTTTTT; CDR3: CASRLTDWYNTGELFF
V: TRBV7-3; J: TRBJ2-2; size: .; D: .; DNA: TGTGCCAGCAGCTTAATTGGCGGACTGAACACCGGGGAGCTGTTTTTT; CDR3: CASSLIGGLNTGELFF
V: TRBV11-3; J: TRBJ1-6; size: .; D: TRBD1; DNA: TGTGCCAGCAGCGCCGGGACAGGGCGCCACTCACCCCTCCACTTT; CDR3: CASSAGTGRHSPLHF
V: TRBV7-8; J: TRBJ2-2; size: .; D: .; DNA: TGTGCCAGCAGCTTATACGGGTCGGGGGAGCTGTTTTTT; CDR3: CASSLYGSGELFF
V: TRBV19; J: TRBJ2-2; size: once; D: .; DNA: TGTGCCAGTAGTCTCATGGGGCTGGGGGGCACCGGGGAGCTGTTTTTT; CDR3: CASSLMGLGGTGELFF
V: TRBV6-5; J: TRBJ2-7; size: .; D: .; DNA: TGTGCCAGCAGCCATACTGAGGTCCTCTACGAGCAGTACTTC; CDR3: CASSHTEVLYEQYF
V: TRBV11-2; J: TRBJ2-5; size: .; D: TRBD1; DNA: TGTGCCAGCAGCCTCGGGACAGTCCAAGAGACCCAGTACTTC; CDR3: CASSLGTVQETQYF
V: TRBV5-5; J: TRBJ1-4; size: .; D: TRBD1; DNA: TGTGCCAGCAGCTCCGCGCAAATCAGGACAGGGTTAACTGAAAAACTGTTTTTT; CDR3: CASSSAQIRTGLTEKLFF
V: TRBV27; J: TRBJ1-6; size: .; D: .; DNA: TGTACCAGCAGCCCTCCAAGGGGATCCTATAATTCACCCCTCCACTTT; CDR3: CTSSPPRGSYNSPLHF
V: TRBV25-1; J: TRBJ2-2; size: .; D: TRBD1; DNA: TGTGCCAGCAGGGACAGGGGTGGCACCGGGGAGCTGTTTTTT; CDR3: CASRDRGGTGELFF
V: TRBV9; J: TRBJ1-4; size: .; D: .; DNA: TGTGCCAGCAGCCCAAGAGGGGGGCCAGGCGAAAAACTGTTTTTT; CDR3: CASSPRGGPGEKLFF
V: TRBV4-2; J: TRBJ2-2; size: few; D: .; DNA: TGTGCCAGCAGCCGCGGGGACAAGAACACCGGGGAGCTGTTTTTT; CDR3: CASSRGDKNTGELFF
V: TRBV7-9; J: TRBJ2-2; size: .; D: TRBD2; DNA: TGTGCCAGCAGCCCAACATGGACTAGCGGGGGGGCCAACACCGGGGAGCTGTTTTTT; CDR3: CASSPTWTSGGANTGELFF